This TCR beta chain comes out of a study of shared clonotypes between healthy human individuals. Study background: CD4 naive and memory got three plates each, CD8 naive two, CD8 memory one.

Remarks on this clone: What it binds is unknown. Other nucleotide sequences from this sample produce the same CDR3.

Sorted-subset replicate PCR reactions contained 200 ng DNA, corresponding to tens of thousands of T cell genomes. Profiling relied on immunoSEQ multiplex PCR, and the TCRdb table lists in-frame clones only, not all of them. The repertoire has under 2,500,000 clones, approximately 94% of them found once; the top ten carry approximately 0.13%. General study points: Having only a few donors restricted how much genetic and exposure-history diversity was captured.

V was clipped by 2 bases and J by 3 bases; unmatched bases: 4. The CDR3 runs 15 residues. The germline V gene has CDR1 LNHDA and CDR2 SQIVND (reference sequence). The rearrangement links TRBV19 to TRBJ1-5; 7 bases are a match to TRBD1. Material for sequencing was naive CD4+ T cells sorted from blood. The sample's subset: CD45RA+ positively selected. The clonotype comes from a man younger than 35 in good health. CDR3 coding DNA: TGTGCCAGTAGTATACTTACAGGGGCCAATCAGCCCCAGCATTTT. Residues: CASSILTGANQPQHF. The entire variable domain, with the rest obtained from reference TRBV19 and TRBJ1-5, is as follows: DGGITQSPKYLFRKEGQNVTLSCEQNLNHDAMYWYRQDPGQGLRLIYYSQIVNDFQKGDIAEGYSVSREKKESFPLTVTSAQKNPTAFYLCASSILTGANQPQHFGDGTRLSIL.